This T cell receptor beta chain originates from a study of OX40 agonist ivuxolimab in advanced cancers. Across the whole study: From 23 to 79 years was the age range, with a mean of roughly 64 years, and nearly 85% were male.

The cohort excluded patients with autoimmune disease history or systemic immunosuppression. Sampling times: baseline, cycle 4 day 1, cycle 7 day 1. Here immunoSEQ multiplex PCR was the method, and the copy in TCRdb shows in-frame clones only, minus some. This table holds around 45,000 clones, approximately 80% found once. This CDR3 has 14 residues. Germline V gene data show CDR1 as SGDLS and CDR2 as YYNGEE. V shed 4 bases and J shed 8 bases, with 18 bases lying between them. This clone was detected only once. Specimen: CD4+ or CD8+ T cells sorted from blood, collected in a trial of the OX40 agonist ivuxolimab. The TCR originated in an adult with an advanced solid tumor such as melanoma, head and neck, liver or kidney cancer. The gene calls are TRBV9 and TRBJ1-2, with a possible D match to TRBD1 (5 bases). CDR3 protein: CASSPGTGATGYTF. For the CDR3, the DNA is TGTGCCAGCAGCCCCGGCACAGGAGCGACGGGCTACACCTTC.